The present TCR beta chain was sequenced within a study of shared clonotypes between healthy human individuals. Across the whole study: Donors consisted of two women and three men between 18 and 49.

Clones were read by immunoSEQ multiplex PCR, and TCRdb kept only the in-frame ones, dropping some. The sample includes over 800,000 clones, 92% seen only once; the top ten take 20% to 30%. Trimming removed 0 bases from V and 16 bases from J; junction bases left unmatched: 18. The CDR3 consists of 16 residues. In germline, CDR1 is PRHDT, CDR2 FYEKMQ (reference sequence). CD45RO-negative CD8 cells positively selected for CCR7 made up the naive population, which excluded terminally differentiated effector memory CD45RA+ cells. The study drew its donors from healthy HIV-negative adults without recent acute infections or vaccinations.

The sample comprised naive CD8+ T cells sorted from blood. The chain employs TRBV13 and TRBJ2-1; 7 bases align to TRBD1. The receptor comes from a man aged 25 to 45 in good health. The CDR3 bases are TGTGCCAGCAGCTTAGGTCTTAGAGGTGACACAGGGGAGTTATTCTTC. The encoded protein is CASSLGLRGDTGELFF.